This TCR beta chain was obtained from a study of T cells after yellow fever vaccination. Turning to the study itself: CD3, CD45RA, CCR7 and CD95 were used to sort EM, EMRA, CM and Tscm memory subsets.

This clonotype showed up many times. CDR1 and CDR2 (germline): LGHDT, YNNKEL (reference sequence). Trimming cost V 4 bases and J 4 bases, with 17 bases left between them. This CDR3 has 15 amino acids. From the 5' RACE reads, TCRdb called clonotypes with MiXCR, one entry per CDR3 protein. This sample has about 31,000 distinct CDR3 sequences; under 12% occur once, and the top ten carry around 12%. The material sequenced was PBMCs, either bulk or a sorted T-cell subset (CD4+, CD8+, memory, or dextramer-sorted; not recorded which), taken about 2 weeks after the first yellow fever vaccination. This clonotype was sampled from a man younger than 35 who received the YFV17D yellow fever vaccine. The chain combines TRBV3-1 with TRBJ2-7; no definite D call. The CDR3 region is CASSPLDPQTYEQYF. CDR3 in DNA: TGTGCCAGCAGCCCCCTGGACCCTCAAACATACGAGCAGTACTTC.